This T cell receptor (beta chain) is drawn from a study of T cells in localized non-small cell lung cancer. Study results and limitations: Uninvolved neighboring lung showed the greatest T cell clonality, exceeding tumor.

Data came from immunoSEQ multiplex PCR; TCRdb stores just in-frame clones and leaves some out. The sample lists about 41,000 clones; about 90% were seen once. V gave up 5 bases and J gave up 7 bases; unmatched junction bases: 7. This CDR3 region has 14 residues. Germline CDR1 reads SGHAT; CDR2 reads FQNNGV. As to this clone: Its specificity is unknown.

The TCR originated in a female donor over 55 with stage I squamous cell lung carcinoma. The chain combines TRBV11-2 with TRBJ1-4; TRBD1 aligns across 7 bases. The sample was peripheral blood, taken before any cancer treatment. Here the CDR3 DNA reads TGTGCCAGCAGCCGAGACAGGGCCATTGAAAAACTGTTTTTT. Its translation is CASSRDRAIEKLFF. Combining the CDR3 with reference TRBV11-2 and TRBJ1-4 gives the whole variable domain EAGVAQSPRYKIIEKRQSVAFWCNPISGHATLYWYQQILGQGPKLLIQFQNNGVVDDSQLPKDRFSAERLKGVDSTLKIQPAKLEDSAVYLCASSRDRAIEKLFFGSGTQLSVL.